The clone carrying this T cell receptor beta chain was found a few times. Its antigen is not known. This CDR3 region has 11 residues. V gave up 1 base and J gave up 8 bases, with 6 bases separating them. Germline V gene data show CDR1 as SGHNT and CDR2 as YYREEE (reference sequence). The data were taken from a study of cytomegalovirus exposure and HLA in healthy donors. Study conclusions and caveats: The majority of TCR sequences were rare, yet some public TCRs appeared in many donors.

The PCR used 60 Vbeta and 13 Jbeta primers. Profiled with immunoSEQ multiplex PCR; TCRdb holds only in-frame clones, not every one. The profile covers 90,000 to 100,000 clones, with roughly 78% appearing a single time and more than 0.6% taken by the ten largest. The sample comprised PBMCs. This TCR derives from a woman aged 55-70 years in good health and CMV-seronegative. This chain uses TRBV5-4 with TRBJ1-2; D remains unclear. The CDR3 is CASSLRRGYTF. DNA for the CDR3: TGTGCCAGCAGCTTGCGCAGAGGCTACACCTTC.